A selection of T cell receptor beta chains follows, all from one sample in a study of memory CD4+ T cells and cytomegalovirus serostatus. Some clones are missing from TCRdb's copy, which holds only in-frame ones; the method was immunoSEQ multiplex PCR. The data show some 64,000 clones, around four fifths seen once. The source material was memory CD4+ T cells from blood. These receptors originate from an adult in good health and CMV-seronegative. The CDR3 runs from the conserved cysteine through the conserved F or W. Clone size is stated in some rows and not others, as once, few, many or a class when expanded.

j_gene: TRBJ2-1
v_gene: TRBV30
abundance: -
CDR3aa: CAWRRDPTTNEQFF

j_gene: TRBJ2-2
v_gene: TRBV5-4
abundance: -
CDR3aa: CASSLGRDFTTGELFF

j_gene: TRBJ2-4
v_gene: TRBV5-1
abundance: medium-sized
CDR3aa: CASSSTSRNIQYF

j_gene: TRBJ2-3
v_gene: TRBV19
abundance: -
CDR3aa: CASSMVSGPFTDTQYF

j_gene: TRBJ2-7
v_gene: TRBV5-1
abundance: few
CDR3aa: CASSFGGLSSYEQYF

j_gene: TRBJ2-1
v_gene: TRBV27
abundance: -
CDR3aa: CASSFLGSGLNEQFF

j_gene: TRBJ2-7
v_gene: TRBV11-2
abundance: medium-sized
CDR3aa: CASSPVAGGPYEQYF

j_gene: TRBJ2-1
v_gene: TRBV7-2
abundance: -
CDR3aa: CASSFPRGRVGTAYNEQFF

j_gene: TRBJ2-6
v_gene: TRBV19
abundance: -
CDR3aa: CASSISWDSNSGANVLTF

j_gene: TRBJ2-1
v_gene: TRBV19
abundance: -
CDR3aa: CASSPTVNSYNEQFF

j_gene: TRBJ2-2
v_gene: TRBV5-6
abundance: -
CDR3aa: CASSPESGGTGELFF

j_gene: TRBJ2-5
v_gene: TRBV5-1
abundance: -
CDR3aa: CASSPGFAGGAITETQYF

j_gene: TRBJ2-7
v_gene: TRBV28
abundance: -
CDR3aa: CASRETSPYEQYF

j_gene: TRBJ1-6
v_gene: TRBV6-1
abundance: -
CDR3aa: CASSLQGANNSPLHF

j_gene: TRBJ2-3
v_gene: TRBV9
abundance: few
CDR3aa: CASSPALTSPLADTQYF

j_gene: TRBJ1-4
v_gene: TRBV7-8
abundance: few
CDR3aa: CASSQPGQGIAVGEKLFF

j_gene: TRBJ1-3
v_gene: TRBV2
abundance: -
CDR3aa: CASRGDVTPGNTIYF

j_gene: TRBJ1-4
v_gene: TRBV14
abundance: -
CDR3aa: CASSQVGRGSNEKLFF

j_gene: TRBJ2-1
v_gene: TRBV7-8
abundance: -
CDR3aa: CASSLGAYNEQFF

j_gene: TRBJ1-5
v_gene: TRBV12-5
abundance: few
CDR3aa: CASGLVPGTFHQPQHF

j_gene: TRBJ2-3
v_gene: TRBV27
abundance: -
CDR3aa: CASMSTGQRRGTRGGDTQYF

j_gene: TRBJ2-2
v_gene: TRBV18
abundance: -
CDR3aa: CASSPIQAGELFF

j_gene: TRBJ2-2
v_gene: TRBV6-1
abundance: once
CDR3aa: CASSEKTGVGGELFF

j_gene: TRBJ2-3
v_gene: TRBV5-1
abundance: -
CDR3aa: CASSLDHSSGRAVNTQYF

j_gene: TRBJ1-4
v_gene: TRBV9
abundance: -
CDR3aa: CASSVGGANEKLFF

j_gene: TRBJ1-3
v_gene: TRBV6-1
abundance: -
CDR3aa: CASSEAWVSGNTIYF

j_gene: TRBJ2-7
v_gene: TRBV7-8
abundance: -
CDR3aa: CASEPRAGPTYEQYF

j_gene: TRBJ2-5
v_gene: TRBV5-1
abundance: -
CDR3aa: CASSLAGAQETQYF

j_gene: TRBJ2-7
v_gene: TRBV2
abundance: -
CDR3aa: CASTSTGGPYEQYF

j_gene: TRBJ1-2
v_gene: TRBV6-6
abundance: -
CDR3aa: CASTDRDSYHGYTF

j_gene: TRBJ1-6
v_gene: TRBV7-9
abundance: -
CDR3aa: CASSLEQGDRSPLHF

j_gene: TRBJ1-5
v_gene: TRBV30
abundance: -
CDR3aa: CAWRPKGRVNQPQHF

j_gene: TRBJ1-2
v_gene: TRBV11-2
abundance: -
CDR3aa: CASSLSHNYGYTF

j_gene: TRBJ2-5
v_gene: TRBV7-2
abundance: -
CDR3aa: CASSRDSQYQETQYF

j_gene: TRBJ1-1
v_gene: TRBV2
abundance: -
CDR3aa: CASSEGAVRGTEAFF

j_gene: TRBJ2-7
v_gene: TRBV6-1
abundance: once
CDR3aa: CASRGTTPPYEQYF

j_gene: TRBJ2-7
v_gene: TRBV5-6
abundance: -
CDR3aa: CASSLGTSFDEQYF

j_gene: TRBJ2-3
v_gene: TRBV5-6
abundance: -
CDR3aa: CASSIYSNTDTQYF

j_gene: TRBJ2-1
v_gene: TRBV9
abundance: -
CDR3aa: CASSGHARGSYNEQFF